A few counts support the clone carrying this T cell receptor beta chain. Its antigen is not identified. These data belong to a study of naive and memory T cell subsets. Two oligonucleotides, mixed equimolar, formed the beta constant-region primer covering TRBC1 and TRBC2. The ligated cDNA underwent four PCR rounds using SP2 and nested alpha and beta constant-region primers. MiXCR, applied by TCRdb to the UMI-ligation and nested PCR reads, yields one record per CDR3 protein. The sample has 140,000 to 150,000 distinct CDR3 sequences, about 20% seen once. Germline CDR1 KGHSH, CDR2 LQKENI. The CDR3 is made up of 16 amino acids. After removal of 3 bases from V and 6 bases from J, the junction contained 8 bases not matched to a gene. Notes on the study in general: Naive repertoires, especially CD8, held a few larger clonotypes, possibly memory cells re-expressing CD45RA.

The receptor comes from a human donor in good health. The V and J genes are TRBV18 and TRBJ2-7; 13 bases match TRBD2. The material sequenced was naive CD4+ T cells from blood. The CDR3 DNA reads TGTGCCAGCTCACCCCTGGGACTAGCGGGATTAGGCGAGCAGTACTTC. It yields the protein CASSPLGLAGLGEQYF.